The 14 T cell receptor beta chains below were found in one sample sequenced in a study of T cell responses to AZD1222 COVID-19 vaccine. Measured with immunoSEQ multiplex PCR; TCRdb has only the in-frame clones, and not every one. The table has about 45,000 clones, 70% to 90% seen once. Sequencing used peripheral blood, obtained 28 days after the second AZD1222 dose. Receptor source: an adult who received the AZD1222 COVID-19 vaccine.

J is TRBJ2-7 and V is TRBV4-2; D remains ambiguous. Trimming removed 0 bases at V and 2 bases at J, with 11 bases between. Germline V gives CDR1 LGHNA, CDR2 YNFKEQ. This CDR3 has 15 residues. This chain's CDR3 is CASSQDRLRAYEQYF. The CDR3 nucleotides are TGTGCCAGCAGCCAAGATCGTCTTCGGGCCTACGAGCAGTACTTC.

In nucleotides, the CDR3 is TGTGCCAGCAGCTTGGAGGCTAGCACAGATACGCAGTATTTT. Translated, it gives CASSLEASTDTQYF. This chain uses TRBV13 with TRBJ2-3; D is possibly TRBD2 (5 bases). The V end was cut by 3 bases, the J end by 0 bases, with 7 bases between. The CDR3 spans 14 residues. The germline V gene has CDR1 PRHDT and CDR2 FYEKMQ (reference sequence).

The V gene is TRBV3-1 (or the pseudogene TRBV3-2), the J gene TRBJ2-5; 7 nucleotides align to TRBD2. Germline-derived CDR1 and CDR2 are LGHDT and YNNKEL (reference sequence). Losses at the gene ends were 1 base for V and 5 bases for J; bases not matched to a gene: 7. The CDR3 loop spans 15 amino acids. CDR3 in DNA: TGTGCCAGCAGCCAAGCCGGGACTATCGGCGAGACCCAGTACTTC. It encodes CASSQAGTIGETQYF.

The V and J genes are TRBV19 and TRBJ2-2; 10 nucleotides align to TRBD2. Germline V gives CDR1 LNHDA, CDR2 SQIVND (reference sequence). Trimming took 3 bases from V and 7 from J; bases not matched to a gene: 5. CDR3 length: 15 residues. The CDR3 DNA reads TGTGCCAGTAGTATCCTAGCGGGAGCGGGCGGGGAGCTGTTTTTT. It codes for CASSILAGAGGELFF.

CDR3 in DNA: TGCGCCAGCAGCTTGGGGGGCACGGCCTACGAGCAGTACTTC. Amino acids: CASSLGGTAYEQYF. The gene calls are TRBV5-1 and TRBJ2-7, with D perhaps TRBD1 (5 bases). CDR1 and CDR2 (germline): SGHRS, YFSETQ. The CDR3 is made up of 14 amino acids. V was clipped by 0 bases and J by 2 bases, with 9 bases between them.

The gene calls are TRBV28 and TRBJ2-1; the match to TRBD2 covers 10 bases. After removal of 5 bases from V and 9 bases from J, the junction contained 10 bases not matched to a gene. In germline, CDR1 is MDHEN, CDR2 SYDVKM. This CDR3 is 15 amino acids long. The CDR3 DNA reads as TGTGCCAGCAGTCCAAAGCGGGAGGGCCTAGCTGAGCAGTTCTTC. As protein: CASSPKREGLAEQFF.

The chain couples TRBV5-1 to TRBJ1-2; possible D gene TRBD1, 6 bases. CDR3 length: 13 residues. Germline V gene lookup returns CDR1 SGHRS and CDR2 YFSETQ. Between the trimmed V and J ends, which lost 2 bases and 8 bases, there was a span of 13 bases. CDR3 in amino acids: CASSFLQGYGYTF. CDR3 DNA sequence: TGCGCCAGCAGCTTTTTACAGGGATACGGCTACACCTTC. Complete variable domain (other parts from reference TRBV5-1 and TRBJ1-2): KAGVTQTPRYLIKTRGQQVTLSCSPISGHRSVSWYQQTPGQGLQFLFEYFSETQRNKGNFPGRFSGRQFSNSRSEMNVSTLELGDSALYLCASSFLQGYGYTFGSGTRLTVV.

The chain links TRBV10-3 to TRBJ2-2; TRBD2 agrees at 8 bases. With 6 bases clipped from V and 0 bases from J, the junction kept 6 bases outside the gene matches. The CDR3 extends over 16 amino acids. Germline CDR1 and CDR2: ENHRY and SYGVKD. CDR3 sequence reads: CAISGGDMANTGELFF. Here the CDR3 DNA reads TGTGCCATCAGCGGGGGGGACATGGCGAACACCGGGGAGCTGTTTTTT.

The chain is built from TRBV19 and TRBJ2-2; D possibly matches TRBD1 or TRBD2 (5 bases each). CDR1 is LNHDA and CDR2 is SQIVND in the germline V gene (reference sequence). Trimming removed 3 bases at V and 0 bases at J, with 11 bases between. The CDR3 is made up of 16 amino acids. CDR3 region: CASSMWGTANTGELFF. The CDR3 DNA reads as TGTGCCAGTAGTATGTGGGGGACCGCGAACACCGGGGAGCTGTTTTTT.

The chain has TRBV18 and TRBJ2-4; no firm D call. Germline assignment: CDR1 KGHSH and CDR2 LQKENI. V lost 0 bases and J 8 bases, leaving 11 bases between the germline ends. This CDR3 is 14 amino acids long. Here the CDR3 reads CASSPPTSDHIQYF. DNA of the CDR3: TGTGCCAGCTCACCACCGACGTCAGATCACATTCAGTACTTC.

This clone was observed a single time. This chain connects TRBV27 to TRBJ1-1, with a possible D match to TRBD1 (5 bases). CDR3 length: 13 amino acids. V was shortened by 0 bases and J by 4 bases, with 6 bases between the two germline ends. In germline, CDR1 is MNHEY, CDR2 SMNVEV (reference sequence). The CDR3 protein is CASSLSGGTEAFF. CDR3 bases: TGTGCCAGCAGTTTATCCGGGGGCACTGAAGCTTTCTTT.

The rearrangement uses TRBV30 and TRBJ2-1; a possible D gene is TRBD1 (5 bases). The V gene lost 0 bases and the J gene lost 10 bases, with 10 bases spanning the gap. The length of the CDR3 is 12 residues. Germline-derived CDR1 and CDR2 are GTSNPN and SVGIG (reference sequence). DNA of the CDR3: TGTGCCTGGAGTGTAGGGGCAGTGGAGCAGTTCTTC. Its translation is CAWSVGAVEQFF.

The chain couples TRBV7-3 to TRBJ2-5; TRBD2 is a possible D gene (6 bases). Trimming took 2 bases from V and 5 from J, leaving 15 bases between them. Per the germline V gene, CDR1 is SGHTA and CDR2 is FQGTGA. The CDR3 length is 15 residues. The CDR3 here is CASSLGGSGGETQYF. The CDR3 bases are TGTGCCAGCAGCTTAGGCGGTAGCGGAGGGGAGACCCAGTACTTC.

This clone was observed a handful of times. The V gene is TRBV7-9, the J gene TRBJ2-1, with 8 bases identical to TRBD1. Per the germline V gene, CDR1 is SEHNR and CDR2 is FQNEAQ (reference sequence). The trim removed 3 bases at V and 6 bases at J, leaving 7 bases unmatched. This CDR3 is built from 15 residues. The chain's CDR3 is CASSLVQGASNEQFF. CDR3 bases: TGTGCCAGCAGCTTGGTTCAGGGGGCTAGCAATGAGCAGTTCTTC.